This TCR beta chain was profiled in a study of cytomegalovirus exposure and HLA in healthy donors. The wider study: Out of about 410 genotyped donors, approximately 84% belonged to the Caucasian-associated ancestry cluster. The study, taken as a whole, reports: In a later analysis, HLA-associated TCR beta chains were more clonally expanded than equally common others. Cytomegalovirus-associated status was assigned to fewer than 200 TCR beta chains.

On this clone: What it recognizes is unknown.

Use of 60 Vbeta and 13 Jbeta primers characterized the PCR. Method: immunoSEQ multiplex PCR; TCRdb's copy keeps in-frame clones and lacks some. The data hold just over 200,000 clones, with around four fifths observed a single time. Those who donated were healthy bone marrow donors. Trimming removed 6 bases from V and 6 bases from J; junction bases left unmatched: 6. Germline values: CDR1 MNHEY, CDR2 SVGAGI. The CDR3 spans 13 residues. This TCR was sampled from a man aged 50 or older in good health and CMV-seronegative. The rearrangement links TRBV6-5 to TRBJ2-3; 7 bases are a match to TRBD2. Material: PBMCs. The CDR3 sequence is CASRKAGTDTQYF. CDR3 coding DNA: TGTGCCAGCAGGAAAGCGGGAACTGATACGCAGTATTTT.